This entry concerns a single T cell receptor beta chain. The data are from a study of cytomegalovirus exposure and HLA in healthy donors. Researchers ran the PCR with 60 Vbeta and 13 Jbeta primers. Generated by immunoSEQ multiplex PCR, the TCRdb table keeps only in-frame clones and is missing some. The profile covers about 190,000 clones, with 79% appearing a single time and about 1.5% taken by the ten largest. From germline, CDR1 is SGDLS and CDR2 YYNGEE. There are 15 residues in the CDR3. The V end was cut by 3 bases, the J end by 0 bases, with 9 bases between. Sequencing was done on a sample of PBMCs. This chain joins TRBV9 and TRBJ1-4; D gene ambiguous. The TCR was taken from a woman younger than 35 in good health and CMV-seronegative. Here the CDR3 reads CASSETVATNEKLFF. As DNA, the CDR3 is TGTGCCAGCAGCGAAACGGTGGCAACTAATGAAAAACTGTTTTTT.